This note documents a single T cell receptor (beta chain) sequence. Its antigen is still unknown. This record comes from a study of blood T cells in healthy people across ages. Study-level points and caveats: Per million T cells, the diversity of TCR beta decreased roughly linearly as age advanced. Changes seen in expanded clonotypes were possibly confounded by donor CMV status left unknown.

A sample-barcoded 5' primer and a J-beta primer mix were used in a second PCR of roughly 7 to 11 cycles. A 12-random-nucleotide template-switch adaptor tagged each cDNA molecule. TCRdb re-derived calls from the 5' RACE reads in MiXCR, one entry per CDR3 protein. Of approximately 830,000 distinct CDR3 sequences in the sample, less than 80% are singletons; the top ten hold approximately 30%. Source material: blood. The source of this sequence is a man aged 30 to 45 in good health.

As DNA, the CDR3 is TGCAGTGCTGGTCTCGGGGGGGGGACCCAGTACTTC. It translates to CSAGLGGGTQYF. The chain has TRBV20-1 and TRBJ2-7; the match to TRBD2 covers 8 bases. Near its end, the DNA agrees better with TRBJ2-5, so the J call may be wrong. From germline, CDR1 is DFQATT and CDR2 SNEGSKA (reference sequence). The CDR3 length is 12 residues.